This TCR beta chain derives from a study of Graves' ophthalmopathy and Graves' hyperthyroidism. This clonotype was recorded at least ten times. Transcripts of RNA were the source for amplifying TCR beta CDR3 regions. First-round RT-PCR relied on HTBI primers, and a second-round multiplex PCR came next. TCRdb reanalysed the multiplex PCR reads using MiXCR and keeps one entry per CDR3 protein. Seen here are a few hundred thousand distinct CDR3 sequences, about 18% observed once, and the top ten hold around 2.4%. Germline lookup yields CDR1 MNHNS and CDR2 SASEGT. CDR3 size: 15 residues. V was trimmed by 6 bases and J by 8 bases, leaving 22 bases between them.

This receptor was taken from an adult woman with stable Graves' hyperthyroidism. V and J are TRBV6-1 and TRBJ1-2; D unresolved. Sample: peripheral blood. CDR3 DNA sequence: TGTGCCAGCAGCTCGCAATGGCGAGAAGAGGGAGGCTACACCTTC. Translating it yields CASSSQWREEGGYTF.